This record concerns one T cell receptor (beta chain) sequence. What it recognizes is unknown. These data originate in a study of cytomegalovirus exposure and HLA in healthy donors. The PCR used 60 Vbeta and 13 Jbeta primers. Assay: immunoSEQ multiplex PCR; the TCRdb copy retains only in-frame clones and omits some. The table lists around 100,000 clones, 65% to 85% of them singletons. General study findings and limits: Analysis was carried out at a later point, and it linked a missense DCLRE1C variant to TCR beta V- and J-gene trimming. Among the CMV-associated chains, three were confirmed in vitro as specific for CMV antigens.

Each of the donors was a healthy bone marrow donor. Donors had nominal health at sampling but likely had unrecorded immune exposures. This CDR3 contains 14 residues. V dropped 3 bases and J dropped 5 bases, with 10 bases sitting between them. The V gene's germline CDR1 is ENHRY and CDR2 SYGVKD. The sequenced sample was PBMCs. The J gene is TRBJ1-4, the V gene TRBV10-3; no clear D. This sequence originates from a woman between 25 and 40 years old in good health and CMV-seropositive. The CDR3 spells CAISDSRLNEKLFF. The DNA for the CDR3 is TGTGCCATCAGTGATTCGAGACTGAATGAAAAACTGTTTTTT.